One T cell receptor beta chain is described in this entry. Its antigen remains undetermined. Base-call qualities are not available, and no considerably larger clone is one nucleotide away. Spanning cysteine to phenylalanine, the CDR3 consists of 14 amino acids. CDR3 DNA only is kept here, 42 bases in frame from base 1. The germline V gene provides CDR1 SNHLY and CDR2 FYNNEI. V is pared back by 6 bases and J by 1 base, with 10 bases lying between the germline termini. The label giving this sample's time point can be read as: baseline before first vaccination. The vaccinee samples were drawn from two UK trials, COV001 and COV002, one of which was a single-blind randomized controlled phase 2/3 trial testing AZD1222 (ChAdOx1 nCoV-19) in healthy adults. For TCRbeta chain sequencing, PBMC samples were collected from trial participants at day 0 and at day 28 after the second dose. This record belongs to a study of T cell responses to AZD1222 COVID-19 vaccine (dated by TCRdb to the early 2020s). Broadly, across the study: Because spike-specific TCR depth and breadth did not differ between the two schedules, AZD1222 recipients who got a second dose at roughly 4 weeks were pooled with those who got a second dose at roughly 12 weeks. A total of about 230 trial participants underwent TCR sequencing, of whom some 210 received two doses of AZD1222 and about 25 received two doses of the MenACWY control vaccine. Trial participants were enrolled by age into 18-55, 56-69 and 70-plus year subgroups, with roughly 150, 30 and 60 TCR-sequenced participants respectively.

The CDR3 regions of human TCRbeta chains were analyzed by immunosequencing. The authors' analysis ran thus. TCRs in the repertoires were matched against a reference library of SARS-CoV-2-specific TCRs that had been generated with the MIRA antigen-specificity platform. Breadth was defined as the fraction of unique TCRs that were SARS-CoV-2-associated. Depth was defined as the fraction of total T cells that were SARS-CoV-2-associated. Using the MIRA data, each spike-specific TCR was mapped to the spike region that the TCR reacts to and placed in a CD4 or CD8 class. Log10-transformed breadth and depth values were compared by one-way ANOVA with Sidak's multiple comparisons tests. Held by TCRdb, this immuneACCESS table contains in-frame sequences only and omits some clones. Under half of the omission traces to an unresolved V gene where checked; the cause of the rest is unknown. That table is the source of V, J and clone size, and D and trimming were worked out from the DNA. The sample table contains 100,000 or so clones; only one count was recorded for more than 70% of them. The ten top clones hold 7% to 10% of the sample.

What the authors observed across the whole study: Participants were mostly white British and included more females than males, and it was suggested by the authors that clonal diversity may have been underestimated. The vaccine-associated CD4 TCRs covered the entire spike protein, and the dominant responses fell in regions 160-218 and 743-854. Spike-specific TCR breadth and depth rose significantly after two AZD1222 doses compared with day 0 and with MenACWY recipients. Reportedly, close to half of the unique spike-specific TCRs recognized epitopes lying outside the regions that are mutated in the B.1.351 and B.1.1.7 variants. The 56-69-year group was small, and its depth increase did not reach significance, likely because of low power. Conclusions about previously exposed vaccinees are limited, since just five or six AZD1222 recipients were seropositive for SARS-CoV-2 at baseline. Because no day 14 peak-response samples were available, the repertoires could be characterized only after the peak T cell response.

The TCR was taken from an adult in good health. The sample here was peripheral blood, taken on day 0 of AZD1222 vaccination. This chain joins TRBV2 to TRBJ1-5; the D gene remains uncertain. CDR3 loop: CASSPVMSNQPQHF. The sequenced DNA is TGTGCCAGCAGCCCGGTAATGAGCAATCAGCCCCAGCATTTT.